This T cell receptor beta chain was recovered during a study of CXCR3-negative and CXCR3-positive naive CD8 T cells. Identification of naive CD8+ T cells rested on CD45RO-CCR7+CD27+CD95- status. Libraries were UMI-labeled 5' RACE TRB cDNA. TCRdb re-called the 5' RACE reads and catalogs CDR3 proteins one per entry, DNA excluded. The sample includes over 100,000 distinct CDR3 sequences. The sequenced material came from naive CXCR3- CD8+ T cells from blood. Subset denoted: CD45RO-CCR7+CD27+CD95- naive CD8+ T cells lacking CXCR3 (TNR3-). The receptor comes from a human donor in good health. Some clones in this sample may be carry-over from other donors' samples.

The CDR3 protein is CASTLGVNEQFF. The rearrangement uses TRBV12-3 or TRBV12-4 and TRBJ2-1; checking the TCRdb D call of TRBD2 is not possible without DNA. This CDR3 region has 12 residues.